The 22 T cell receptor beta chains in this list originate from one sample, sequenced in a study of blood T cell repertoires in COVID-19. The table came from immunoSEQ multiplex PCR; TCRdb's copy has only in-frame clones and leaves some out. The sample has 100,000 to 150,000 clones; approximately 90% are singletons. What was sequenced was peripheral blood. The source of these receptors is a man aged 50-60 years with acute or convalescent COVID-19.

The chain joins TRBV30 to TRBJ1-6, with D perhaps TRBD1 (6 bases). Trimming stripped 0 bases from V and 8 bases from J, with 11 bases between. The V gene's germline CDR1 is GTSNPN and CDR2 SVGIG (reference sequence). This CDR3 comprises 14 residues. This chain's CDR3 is CAWSVGQGYSPLHF. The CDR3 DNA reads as TGTGCCTGGAGTGTAGGGCAGGGGTATTCACCCCTCCACTTT.

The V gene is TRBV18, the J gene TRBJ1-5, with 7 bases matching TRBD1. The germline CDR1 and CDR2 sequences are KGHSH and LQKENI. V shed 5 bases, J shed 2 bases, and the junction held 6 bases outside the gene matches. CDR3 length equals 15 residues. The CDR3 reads CASSTTGSGNQPQHF. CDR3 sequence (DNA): TGTGCCAGCTCAACGACAGGGTCGGGCAATCAGCCCCAGCATTTT.

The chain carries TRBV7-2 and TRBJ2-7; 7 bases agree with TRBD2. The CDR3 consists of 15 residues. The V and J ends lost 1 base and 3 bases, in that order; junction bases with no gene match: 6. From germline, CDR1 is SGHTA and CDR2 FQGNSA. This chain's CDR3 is CASSLGGGTIYEQYF. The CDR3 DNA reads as TGTGCCAGCAGCTTAGGTGGAGGGACTATCTACGAGCAGTACTTC.

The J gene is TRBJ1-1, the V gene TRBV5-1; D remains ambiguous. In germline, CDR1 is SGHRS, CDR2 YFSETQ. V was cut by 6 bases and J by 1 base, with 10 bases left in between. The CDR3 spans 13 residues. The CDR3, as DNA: TGCGCCAGCACCCCACGAGAGAACACTGAAGCTTTCTTT. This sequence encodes CASTPRENTEAFF.

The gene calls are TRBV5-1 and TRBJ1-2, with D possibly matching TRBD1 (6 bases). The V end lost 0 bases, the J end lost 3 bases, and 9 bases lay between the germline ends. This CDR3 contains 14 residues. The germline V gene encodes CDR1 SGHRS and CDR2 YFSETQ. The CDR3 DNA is TGCGCCAGCAGCTTGGGGACAGCGTACTATGGCTACACCTTC. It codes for CASSLGTAYYGYTF. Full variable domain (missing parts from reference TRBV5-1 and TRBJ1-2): KAGVTQTPRYLIKTRGQQVTLSCSPISGHRSVSWYQQTPGQGLQFLFEYFSETQRNKGNFPGRFSGRQFSNSRSEMNVSTLELGDSALYLCASSLGTAYYGYTFGSGTRLTVV.

CDR3 sequence reads: CASSPREEPNYGYTF. CDR3 nucleotides: TGTGCCAGCTCACCACGGGAGGAGCCCAACTATGGCTACACCTTC. The chain uses TRBV18 and TRBJ1-2; no definite D call. Trimming left V 1 base short and J 2 bases short, with 11 bases between. Germline CDR1 KGHSH, CDR2 LQKENI. This CDR3 has 15 amino acids.

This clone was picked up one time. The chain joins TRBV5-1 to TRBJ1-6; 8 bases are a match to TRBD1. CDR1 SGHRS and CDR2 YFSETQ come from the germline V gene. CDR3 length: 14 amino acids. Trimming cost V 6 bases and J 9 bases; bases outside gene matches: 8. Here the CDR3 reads CASTSDRVPSPLHF. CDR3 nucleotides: TGCGCCAGCACCTCGGACAGGGTTCCTTCACCCCTCCACTTT.

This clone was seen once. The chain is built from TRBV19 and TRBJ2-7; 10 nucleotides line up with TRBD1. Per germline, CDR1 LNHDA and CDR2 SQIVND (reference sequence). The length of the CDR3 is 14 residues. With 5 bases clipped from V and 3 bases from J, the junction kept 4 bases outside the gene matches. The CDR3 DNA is TGTGCCAGTAGTGCGCGGACAGGGGGCTACGAGCAGTACTTC. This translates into CASSARTGGYEQYF. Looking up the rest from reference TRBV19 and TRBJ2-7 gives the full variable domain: DGGITQSPKYLFRKEGQNVTLSCEQNLNHDAMYWYRQDPGQGLRLIYYSQIVNDFQKGDIAEGYSVSREKKESFPLTVTSAQKNPTAFYLCASSARTGGYEQYFGPGTRLTVT.

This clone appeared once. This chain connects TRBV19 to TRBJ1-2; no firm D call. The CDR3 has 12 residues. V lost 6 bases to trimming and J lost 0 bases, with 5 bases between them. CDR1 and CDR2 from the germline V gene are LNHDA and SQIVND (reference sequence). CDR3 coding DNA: TGTGCCAGTAGCCATTCTAACTATGGCTACACCTTC. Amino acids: CASSHSNYGYTF.

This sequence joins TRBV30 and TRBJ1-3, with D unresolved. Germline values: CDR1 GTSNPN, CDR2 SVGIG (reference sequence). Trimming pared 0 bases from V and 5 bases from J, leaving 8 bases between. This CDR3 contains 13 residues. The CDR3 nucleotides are TGTGCCTGGAGTGTAAACGGGAGAAACACCATATATTTT. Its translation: CAWSVNGRNTIYF.

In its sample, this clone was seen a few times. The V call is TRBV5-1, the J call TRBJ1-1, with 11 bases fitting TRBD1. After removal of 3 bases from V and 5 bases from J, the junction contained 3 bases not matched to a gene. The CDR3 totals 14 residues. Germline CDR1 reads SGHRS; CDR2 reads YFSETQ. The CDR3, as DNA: TGCGCCAGCAGCTCCGGGACAGGGGGGACTGAAGCTTTCTTT. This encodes CASSSGTGGTEAFF.

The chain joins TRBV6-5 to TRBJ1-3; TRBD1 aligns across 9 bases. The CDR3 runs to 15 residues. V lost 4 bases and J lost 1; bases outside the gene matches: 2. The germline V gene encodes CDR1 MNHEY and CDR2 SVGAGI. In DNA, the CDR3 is TGTGCCAGCAGTTCGGGACAGGGTTCTGGAAACACCATATATTTT. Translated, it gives CASSSGQGSGNTIYF.

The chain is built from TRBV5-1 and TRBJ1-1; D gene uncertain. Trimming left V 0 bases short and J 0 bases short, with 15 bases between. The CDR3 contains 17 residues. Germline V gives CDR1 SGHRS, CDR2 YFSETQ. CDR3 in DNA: TGCGCCAGCAGCTTGGTCCCCCCACAGCTGATGAACACTGAAGCTTTCTTT. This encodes CASSLVPPQLMNTEAFF.

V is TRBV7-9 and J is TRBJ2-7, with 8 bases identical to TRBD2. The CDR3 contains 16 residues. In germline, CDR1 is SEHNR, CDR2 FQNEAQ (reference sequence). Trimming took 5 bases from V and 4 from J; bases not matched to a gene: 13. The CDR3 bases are TGTGCCAGCAGCCCCTCTAATAGCGGGGACTTTTACGAGCAGTACTTC. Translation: CASSPSNSGDFYEQYF.

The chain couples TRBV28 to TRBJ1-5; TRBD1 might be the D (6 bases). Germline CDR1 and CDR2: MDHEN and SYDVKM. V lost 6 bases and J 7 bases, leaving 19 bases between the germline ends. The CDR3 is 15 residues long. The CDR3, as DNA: TGTGCCAGCAGCCAAACCGCGGGGGCCAGGCAGCCCCAGCATTTT. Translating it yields CASSQTAGARQPQHF. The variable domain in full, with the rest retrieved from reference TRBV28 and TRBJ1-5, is DVKVTQSSRYLVKRTGEKVFLECVQDMDHENMFWYRQDPGLGLRLIYFSYDVKMKEKGDIPEGYSVSREKKERFSLILESASTNQTSMYLCASSQTAGARQPQHFGDGTRLSIL.

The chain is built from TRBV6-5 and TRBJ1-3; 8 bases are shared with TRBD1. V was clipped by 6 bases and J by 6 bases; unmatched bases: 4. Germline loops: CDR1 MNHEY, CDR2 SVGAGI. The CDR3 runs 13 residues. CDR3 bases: TGTGCCAGCAGACCGACAGGGGTAAACACCATATATTTT. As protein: CASRPTGVNTIYF.

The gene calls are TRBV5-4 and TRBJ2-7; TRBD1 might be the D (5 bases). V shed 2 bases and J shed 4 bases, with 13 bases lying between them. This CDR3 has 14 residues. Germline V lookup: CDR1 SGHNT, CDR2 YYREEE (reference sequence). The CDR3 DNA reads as TGTGCCAGCAGCTTCCAGGGCCCCAGGTACGAGCAGTACTTC. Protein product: CASSFQGPRYEQYF.

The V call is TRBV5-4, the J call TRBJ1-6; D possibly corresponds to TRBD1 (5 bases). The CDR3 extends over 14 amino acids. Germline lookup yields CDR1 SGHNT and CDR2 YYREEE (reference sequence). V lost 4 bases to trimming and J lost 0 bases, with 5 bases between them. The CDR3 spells CASSQGSYNSPLHF. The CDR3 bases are TGTGCCAGCAGCCAGGGCTCCTATAATTCACCCCTCCACTTT.

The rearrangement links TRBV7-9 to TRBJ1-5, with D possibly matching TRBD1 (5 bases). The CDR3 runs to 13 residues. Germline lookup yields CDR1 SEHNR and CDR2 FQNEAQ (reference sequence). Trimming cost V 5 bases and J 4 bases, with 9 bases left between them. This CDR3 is CASSLTENQPQHF. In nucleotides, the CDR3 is TGTGCCAGCAGCCTGACAGAAAATCAGCCCCAGCATTTT.

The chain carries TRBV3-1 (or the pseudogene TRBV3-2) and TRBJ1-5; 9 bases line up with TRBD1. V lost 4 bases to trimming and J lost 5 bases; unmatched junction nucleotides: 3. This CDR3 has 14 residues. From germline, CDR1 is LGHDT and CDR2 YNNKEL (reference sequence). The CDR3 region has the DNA TGTGCCAGCAGCCCGGGGACAGGGCATCAGCCCCAGCATTTT. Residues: CASSPGTGHQPQHF.

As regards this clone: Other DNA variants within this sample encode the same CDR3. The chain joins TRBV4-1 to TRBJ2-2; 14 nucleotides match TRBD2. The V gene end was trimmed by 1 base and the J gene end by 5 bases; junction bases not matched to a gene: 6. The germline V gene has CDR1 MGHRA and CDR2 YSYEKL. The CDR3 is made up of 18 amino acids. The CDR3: CASSQGGLAGVGTGELFF. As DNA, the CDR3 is TGCGCCAGCAGCCAAGGGGGACTAGCGGGAGTGGGGACCGGGGAGCTGTTTTTT.

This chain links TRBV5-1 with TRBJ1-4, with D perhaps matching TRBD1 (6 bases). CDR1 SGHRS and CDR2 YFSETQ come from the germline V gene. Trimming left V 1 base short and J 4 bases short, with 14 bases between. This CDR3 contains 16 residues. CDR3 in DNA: TGCGCCAGCAGCTTGCCAACGACAGGCGTTAATGAAAAACTGTTTTTT. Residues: CASSLPTTGVNEKLFF.